Each of the 20 T cell receptor beta chains below was sequenced from the same sample in a study of response to subunit inactivated influenza vaccine. TCRdb reprocessed the RT-PCR reads via MiXCR and lists one record per CDR3 protein. The table shows around 320,000 distinct CDR3 sequences, with 22% occurring only once. The specimen comprised PBMCs from blood, sampled 21 months after vaccination. Receptor source: a man in his fifties or sixties who received an inactivated influenza vaccine.

The rearrangement joins TRBV9 to TRBJ2-2, with a possible D match to TRBD2 (5 bases). The CDR3 has 15 amino acids. The V end was cut by 4 bases, the J end by 4 bases, with 14 bases between. Looked up from germline, CDR1 is SGDLS and CDR2 is YYNGEE. This CDR3 reads CASSRTGWSTGELFF. CDR3 DNA: TGTGCCAGCAGCAGGACTGGTTGGTCCACCGGGGAGCTGTTTTTT.

This chain links TRBV6-1 with TRBJ1-2, with a tentative D call TRBD1 (6 bases). The V end lost 1 base, the J end lost 5 bases, and 17 bases lay between the germline ends. Germline V gene lookup returns CDR1 MNHNS and CDR2 SASEGT. The length of the CDR3 is 16 residues. The CDR3 reads CASSEEVRGSWYGYTF. The CDR3 DNA reads TGTGCCAGCAGTGAAGAGGTCAGGGGATCTTGGTATGGCTACACCTTC.

The gene calls are TRBV6-2 or TRBV6-3 and TRBJ2-5; no firm D call. Germline V gives CDR1 MNHEY, CDR2 SVGEGT. The CDR3 runs to 14 residues. The V gene lost 2 bases and the J gene lost 5 bases, with 12 bases spanning the gap. The chain's CDR3 is CASSYAVGGETQYF. CDR3 coding DNA: TGTGCCAGCAGTTACGCGGTCGGTGGGGAGACCCAGTACTTC.

The V and J genes are TRBV9 and TRBJ1-1; D unresolved. From germline, CDR1 is SGDLS and CDR2 YYNGEE. CDR3 length: 14 residues. The V end was cut by 4 bases, the J end by 2 bases, with 12 bases between. The CDR3: CASSPEPENTEAFF. CDR3 coding DNA: TGTGCCAGCAGCCCGGAGCCAGAAAACACTGAAGCTTTCTTT.

The table lists this clonotype with many counts. This chain joins TRBV20-1 and TRBJ1-6; possibly TRBD1 for D (5 bases). The ends were cut back, 5 bases at V and 8 bases at J, with 16 bases in the middle. CDR3 size: 14 residues. CDR1 DFQATT and CDR2 SNEGSKA come from the germline V gene (reference sequence). In DNA form, the CDR3 reads TGCAGTGCTCCTCCAGGGACGGATGATTCACCCCTCCACTTT. This translates into CSAPPGTDDSPLHF.

This clonotype was seen a handful of times. V and J are TRBV10-3 and TRBJ1-2; D remains unclear. This CDR3 has 13 amino acids. V was shortened by 3 bases and J by 6 bases, with 11 bases between the two germline ends. Germline lookup yields CDR1 ENHRY and CDR2 SYGVKD. CDR3 bases: TGTGCCATCAGTGACGGCGGCCCCCATGGCTACACCTTC. As protein: CAISDGGPHGYTF.

This clonotype was counted ten times or more. The chain has TRBV11-2 and TRBJ1-2; D remains ambiguous. Germline V CDR1 and CDR2: SGHAT, FQNNGV. Trimming shortened V by 2 bases and J by 7 bases, and 17 bases separated the two germline ends. This CDR3 region has 15 residues. The CDR3 DNA reads as TGTGCCAGCAGCTTATCCGACATTATGGCAGGTGGCTACACCTTC. Residues: CASSLSDIMAGGYTF.

The chain joins TRBV5-1 to TRBJ2-1, with TRBD2 as a possible D gene (6 bases). The CDR3 contains 13 residues. Germline V lookup: CDR1 SGHRS, CDR2 YFSETQ. The V gene lost 4 bases and the J gene lost 7 bases, with 12 bases spanning the gap. The CDR3 here is CASSRLSGNEQFF. In DNA, the CDR3 is TGCGCCAGCAGCCGCCTTAGCGGTAATGAGCAGTTCTTC.

The V call is TRBV29-1, the J call TRBJ1-2; a weak D match, TRBD1 (6 bases). Trimming removed 3 bases from V and 1 base from J, with 15 bases in between. Per germline, CDR1 SQVTM and CDR2 ANQGSEA. The length of the CDR3 is 15 residues. CDR3 residues: CSVDATGPYNYGYTF. The CDR3 DNA reads as TGCAGCGTTGACGCGACAGGCCCTTATAACTATGGCTACACCTTC.

The V gene is TRBV11-1, the J gene TRBJ2-5, with no clear D. The CDR3 runs to 19 residues. Trimming stripped 1 base from V and 1 base from J, with 22 bases between. Germline CDR1 is SGHAT and CDR2 is FQDESV (reference sequence). The CDR3 nucleotides read TGTGCCAGCAGCTTAGGAAGAAGACTGTCCCACCCGGGCCAAGAGACCCAGTACTTC. Protein product: CASSLGRRLSHPGQETQYF.

The chain employs TRBV20-1 and TRBJ2-1, with TRBD1 as a possible D gene (5 bases). V lost 2 bases, J lost 4 bases, and 12 bases lay in between. This CDR3 is 14 amino acids long. Germline V lookup: CDR1 DFQATT, CDR2 SNEGSKA (reference sequence). CDR3 protein: CSARPSTVYNEQFF. For the CDR3, the DNA is TGCAGTGCTAGACCCTCGACAGTTTACAATGAGCAGTTCTTC.

CDR3 amino acids: CSARTISPYEQYF. CDR3 sequence (DNA): TGCAGTGCCAGGACTATTTCCCCCTACGAGCAGTACTTC. The rearrangement links TRBV20-1 to TRBJ2-7; TRBD2 might be the D (6 bases). Trimming took off 6 bases at V and 2 bases at J, with 14 bases between the two ends. The CDR3 contains 13 residues. The V gene's germline CDR1 is DFQATT and CDR2 SNEGSKA (reference sequence).

This clonotype has just a few counts. This chain uses TRBV7-2 with TRBJ1-1; 7 bases align to TRBD1. Germline CDR1 and CDR2: SGHTA and FQGNSA. This CDR3 region has 15 residues. V trimming: 5 bases; J trimming: 0 bases; junction bases outside the gene matches: 6. The CDR3 reads CASSRPTGLNTEAFF. The CDR3 nucleotides are TGTGCCAGCAGCCGACCGACAGGGTTGAACACTGAAGCTTTCTTT. The full variable domain, its missing parts supplied by reference TRBV7-2 and TRBJ1-1, is GAGVSQSPSNKVTEKGKDVELRCDPISGHTALYWYRQSLGQGLEFLIYFQGNSAPDKSGLPSDRFSAERTGGSVSTLTIQRTQQEDSAVYLCASSRPTGLNTEAFFGQGTRLTVV.

The chain recombines TRBV5-1 with TRBJ2-5; 8 positions agree with TRBD1. The CDR3 has 15 residues. Trimming at V came to 4 bases and at J to 4 bases, leaving 9 bases not matched to a gene. Germline V gene lookup returns CDR1 SGHRS and CDR2 YFSETQ. This CDR3 reads CASSPTGTGLETQYF. DNA of the CDR3: TGCGCCAGCAGCCCAACCGGGACAGGTTTAGAGACCCAGTACTTC.

This clonotype was counted only a few times. The rearrangement uses TRBV4-3 and TRBJ1-2, with unresolved D. Trimming cost V 0 bases and J 8 bases, with 10 bases left between them. The CDR3 extends over 13 amino acids. CDR1 is LGHNA, CDR2 YSLEER, per germline. The DNA of the CDR3 is TGCGCCAGCAGCCAAGATTGGAGTGGGGGCTACACCTTC. Translating gives CASSQDWSGGYTF.

This clonotype has a handful of counts. The chain combines TRBV20-1 with TRBJ2-1; TRBD1 might be the D (6 bases). The length of the CDR3 is 16 residues. Germline V CDR1 and CDR2: DFQATT, SNEGSKA (reference sequence). The V and J ends lost 3 bases and 0 bases respectively, with 15 bases between them. CDR3 nucleotides: TGCAGTGCTAGGATGGTAGGGGGAGACTCCTACAATGAGCAGTTCTTC. Encoded protein: CSARMVGGDSYNEQFF.

The rearrangement links TRBV7-9 to TRBJ2-1, with D uncertain. The CDR3 consists of 11 residues. Trimming cost V 6 bases and J 8 bases, with 8 bases left between them. Per the germline V gene, CDR1 is SEHNR and CDR2 is FQNEAQ (reference sequence). The CDR3 DNA is TGTGCCAGCAGTCGAGACTATGAGCAGTTCTTC. This sequence encodes CASSRDYEQFF.

The J gene is TRBJ2-7, the V gene TRBV5-6, with D perhaps TRBD1 (6 bases). Germline assignment: CDR1 SGHDT and CDR2 YYEEEE. V was pared by 4 bases and J by 6 bases, with 11 bases between. This CDR3 region has 12 residues. CDR3 sequence: CASSPGVREQYF. As DNA, the CDR3 is TGTGCCAGCAGCCCAGGGGTCCGCGAGCAGTACTTC. The variable domain in full, with the rest retrieved from reference TRBV5-6 and TRBJ2-7, is DAGVTQSPTHLIKTRGQQVTLRCSPKSGHDTVSWYQQALGQGPQFIFQYYEEEERQRGNFPDRFSGHQFPNYSSELNVNALLLGDSALYLCASSPGVREQYFGPGTRLTVT.

The V gene is TRBV7-9, the J gene TRBJ2-5, with 10 bases fitting TRBD2. The CDR3 sequence is 17 residues long. Looked up from germline, CDR1 is SEHNR and CDR2 is FQNEAQ (reference sequence). V was pared by 5 bases and J by 2 bases, with 11 bases of the junction left unmatched. The CDR3 protein is CASSPLAGAAGQETQYF. In DNA form, the CDR3 reads TGTGCCAGCAGCCCCCTAGCGGGAGCGGCTGGGCAAGAGACCCAGTACTTC.

The CDR3 sequence is CASSLVGTGHYGYTF. The DNA for the CDR3 is TGCGCCAGCAGCTTGGTGGGGACAGGGCACTATGGCTACACCTTC. This chain links TRBV5-1 with TRBJ1-2; the match to TRBD1 covers 9 bases. The germline V gene encodes CDR1 SGHRS and CDR2 YFSETQ. This CDR3 contains 15 residues. Trimming removed 0 bases from V and 3 bases from J; junction bases left unmatched: 3.